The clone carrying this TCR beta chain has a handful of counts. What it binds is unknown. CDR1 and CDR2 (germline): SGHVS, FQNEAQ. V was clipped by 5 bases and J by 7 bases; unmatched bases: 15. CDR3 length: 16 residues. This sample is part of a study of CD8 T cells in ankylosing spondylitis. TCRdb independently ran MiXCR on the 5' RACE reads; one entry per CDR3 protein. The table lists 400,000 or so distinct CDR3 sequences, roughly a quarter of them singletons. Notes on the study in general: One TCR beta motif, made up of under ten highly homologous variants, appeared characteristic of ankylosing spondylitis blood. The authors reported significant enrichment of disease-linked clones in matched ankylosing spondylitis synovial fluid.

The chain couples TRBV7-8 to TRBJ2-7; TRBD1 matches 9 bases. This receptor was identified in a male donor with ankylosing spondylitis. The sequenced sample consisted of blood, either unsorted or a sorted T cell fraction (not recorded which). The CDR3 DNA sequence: TGTGCCAGCAGCCTCCGGGACAGGGTTGTATCAGGGGAGCAGTACGTC. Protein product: CASSLRDRVVSGEQYV.